Detailed here is one T cell receptor (beta chain). Its antigen is not known. This record belongs to a study of T cells in Graves' hyperthyroidism and ophthalmopathy. Findings and limits, study-wide: Blood also carried most thyroid clonotypes expanded above 0.001.

Graves' hyperthyroidism qualified as stable when ophthalmopathy did not progress within 18 months. V was pared by 0 bases and J by 6 bases, with 13 bases between. Per the germline V gene, CDR1 is SGHRS and CDR2 is YFSETQ. CDR3 length: 15 amino acids. Amplified TCR beta CDR3 regions came from RNA transcripts. In the first-round RT-PCR of the TCR CDR3, the HTBI primer set was used. TCRdb independently ran MiXCR on the multiplex PCR reads; one entry per CDR3 protein. This table holds fewer than 350,000 distinct CDR3 sequences, roughly an eighth found once. This rearrangement joins TRBV5-1 to TRBJ2-1; no definite D call. The sample taken for sequencing was blood. The sequence came from a middle-aged woman with Graves' hyperthyroidism. The CDR3 reads CASSLETTLGNEQFF. The DNA of the CDR3 is TGCGCCAGCAGCTTGGAGACCACTCTAGGCAATGAGCAGTTCTTC. Based on the CDR3 plus reference TRBV5-1 and TRBJ2-1, the full variable domain is KAGVTQTPRYLIKTRGQQVTLSCSPISGHRSVSWYQQTPGQGLQFLFEYFSETQRNKGNFPGRFSGRQFSNSRSEMNVSTLELGDSALYLCASSLETTLGNEQFFGPGTRLTVL.